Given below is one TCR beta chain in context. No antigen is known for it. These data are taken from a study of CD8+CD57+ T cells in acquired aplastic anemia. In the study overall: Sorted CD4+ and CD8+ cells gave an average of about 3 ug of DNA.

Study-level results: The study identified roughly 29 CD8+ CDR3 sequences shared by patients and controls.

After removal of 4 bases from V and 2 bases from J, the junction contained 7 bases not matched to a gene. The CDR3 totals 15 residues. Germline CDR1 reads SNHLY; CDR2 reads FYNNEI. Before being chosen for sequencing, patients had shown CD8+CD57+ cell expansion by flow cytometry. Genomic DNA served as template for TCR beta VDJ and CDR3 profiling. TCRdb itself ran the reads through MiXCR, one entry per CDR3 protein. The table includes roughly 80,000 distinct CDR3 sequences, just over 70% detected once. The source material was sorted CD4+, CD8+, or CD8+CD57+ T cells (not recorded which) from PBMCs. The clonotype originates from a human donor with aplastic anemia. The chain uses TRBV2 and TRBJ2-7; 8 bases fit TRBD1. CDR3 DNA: TGTGCCAGCAGTGGAGGGACAGGAGTCCCCTACGAGCAGTACTTC. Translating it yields CASSGGTGVPYEQYF.